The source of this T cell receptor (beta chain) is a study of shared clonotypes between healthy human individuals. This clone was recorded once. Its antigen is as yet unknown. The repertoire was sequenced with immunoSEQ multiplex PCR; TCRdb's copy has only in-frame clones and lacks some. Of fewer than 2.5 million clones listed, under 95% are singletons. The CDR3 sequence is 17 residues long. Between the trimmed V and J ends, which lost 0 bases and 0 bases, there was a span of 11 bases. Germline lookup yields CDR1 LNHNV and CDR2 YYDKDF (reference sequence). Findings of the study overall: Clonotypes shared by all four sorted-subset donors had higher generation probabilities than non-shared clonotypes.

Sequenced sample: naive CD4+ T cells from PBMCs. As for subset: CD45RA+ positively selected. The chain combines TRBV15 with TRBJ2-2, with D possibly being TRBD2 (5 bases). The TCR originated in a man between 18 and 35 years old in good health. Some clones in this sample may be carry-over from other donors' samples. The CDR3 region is CATSRDRGGTNTGELFF. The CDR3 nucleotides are TGTGCCACCAGCAGAGATCGGGGTGGCACGAACACCGGGGAGCTGTTTTTT.